Below, 16 T cell receptor beta chains from the same sample are listed, as sequenced in a study of neoadjuvant anti-PD-1 for oral cavity cancer. This table comes from immunoSEQ multiplex PCR, and its TCRdb copy is limited to in-frame clones, with some not included. The data contain 17,000 or so clones, approximately 64% of them singletons. Sample: PBMCs, taken before nivolumab (anti-PD-1) treatment. Source of these receptors: a person between 35 and 79 years old with oral cavity squamous cell carcinoma.

To note about this clone: Other DNA sequences within the sample encode an identical CDR3. The CDR3 region has the DNA TGTGCCAGCAGTTTATGGGGCAGCTCCTACGAGCAGTACTTC. It encodes CASSLWGSSYEQYF. The gene calls are TRBV27 and TRBJ2-7, with D perhaps TRBD1 (5 bases). The length of the CDR3 is 14 residues. Germline CDR1 is MNHEY and CDR2 is SMNVEV (reference sequence). The V end lost 1 base, the J end lost 0 bases, and 7 bases lay between the germline ends.

CDR3 DNA: TGTGCCAGCAGCCAAGACTTGGTAAGCTCTGGAAACACCATATATTTT. Residues: CASSQDLVSSGNTIYF. The chain is built from TRBV4-2 and TRBJ1-3; D remains unclear. The CDR3 consists of 16 residues. Trimming left V 0 bases short and J 0 bases short, with 9 bases between. Germline values: CDR1 LGHNA, CDR2 YNFKEQ.

The V gene is TRBV10-1, the J gene TRBJ2-2; possibly TRBD2 for D (5 bases). The CDR3 totals 12 residues. Trimming shortened V by 6 bases and J by 7 bases, and 9 bases separated the two germline ends. Germline V CDR1 and CDR2: WNHNN, SYGVQD (reference sequence). The CDR3 sequence is CASSRAGGELFF. The CDR3 DNA follows: TGCGCCAGCAGCCGCGCGGGCGGGGAGCTGTTTTTT.

The chain's CDR3 is CASSLLRTDTQYF. Here the CDR3 DNA reads TGTGCCAGCAGCCTATTACGGACGGATACGCAGTATTTT. The gene calls are TRBV7-6 and TRBJ2-3; D ambiguous. The CDR3 consists of 13 residues. V lost 5 bases to trimming and J lost 6 bases, with 12 bases between them. Per the germline V gene, CDR1 is SGHVS and CDR2 is FNYEAQ. Full variable domain (missing parts from reference TRBV7-6 and TRBJ2-3): GAGVSQSPRYKVTKRGQDVALRCDPISGHVSLYWYRQALGQGPEFLTYFNYEAQQDKSGLPNDRFSAERPEGSISTLTIQRTEQRDSAMYRCASSLLRTDTQYFGPGTRLTVL.

This clone was counted a single time. This sequence joins TRBV2 and TRBJ1-5; 7 bases align to TRBD1. CDR1 is SNHLY, CDR2 FYNNEI, per germline. The V and J ends lost 7 bases and 5 bases, in that order; junction bases with no gene match: 11. CDR3 length: 15 amino acids. Here the CDR3 DNA reads TGTGCCAGCAAATCATCCGGGACAGCCTATCAGCCCCAGCATTTT. Translation gives CASKSSGTAYQPQHF.

The chain links TRBV6-5 to TRBJ1-1; a weak D match, TRBD1 (5 bases). Germline lookup yields CDR1 MNHEY and CDR2 SVGAGI. Trimming shortened V by 3 bases and J by 0 bases, and 11 bases separated the two germline ends. The CDR3 is 15 residues long. The CDR3 nucleotides read TGTGCCAGCAGTTATCGGGGGGTCCTGAACACTGAAGCTTTCTTT. Protein sequence: CASSYRGVLNTEAFF.

The V and J genes are TRBV27 and TRBJ1-5; 7 bases align to TRBD1. The CDR3 is 17 amino acids. Germline CDR1 MNHEY, CDR2 SMNVEV (reference sequence). Trimming cost V 6 bases and J 0 bases; bases outside gene matches: 11. Here the CDR3 reads CASRGTASPYSNQPQHF. As DNA, the CDR3 is TGTGCCAGCAGAGGGACAGCGAGCCCTTATAGCAATCAGCCCCAGCATTTT.

The rearrangement links TRBV7-8 to TRBJ1-2; TRBD1 might be the D (5 bases). Germline CDR1 is SGHVS and CDR2 is FQNEAQ. Trimming shortened V by 3 bases and J by 2 bases, and 19 bases separated the two germline ends. CDR3 length equals 17 residues. This CDR3 reads CASSLGPTGPLNYGYTF. The CDR3 region has the DNA TGTGCCAGCAGCTTGGGGCCGACTGGTCCCTTAAACTATGGCTACACCTTC.

The chain combines TRBV2 with TRBJ1-5; D ambiguous. Deletions cut 8 bases from V and 4 bases from J, with 6 bases between. The V gene's germline CDR1 is SNHLY and CDR2 FYNNEI. The CDR3 has 11 amino acids. The CDR3 sequence is CASGENQPQHF. The CDR3 DNA sequence: TGTGCCAGCGGGGAAAATCAGCCCCAGCATTTT.

The rearrangement links TRBV28 to TRBJ1-5; 10 positions match TRBD1. Trimming cost V 8 bases and J 6 bases; bases outside gene matches: 13. This CDR3 is built from 16 residues. Germline-derived CDR1 and CDR2 are MDHEN and SYDVKM. CDR3 sequence (DNA): TGTGCCAGCCTAGGATCCGGGACAGGGGACGGTCAGCCCCAGCATTTT. Protein sequence: CASLGSGTGDGQPQHF.

The chain employs TRBV7-8 and TRBJ2-6; 10 nucleotides line up with TRBD1. The CDR3 is made up of 18 amino acids. V gave up 7 bases and J gave up 1 base; unmatched junction bases: 10. Germline V CDR1 and CDR2: SGHVS, FQNEAQ. The CDR3 loop is CASNLRDRGYSGANVLTF. In nucleotides, the CDR3 is TGTGCCAGCAATCTCCGGGACAGGGGATATTCTGGGGCCAACGTCCTGACTTTC.

In this sample, this clone turned up once. The gene calls are TRBV9 and TRBJ1-4; 8 positions agree with TRBD1. The germline CDR1 and CDR2 sequences are SGDLS and YYNGEE. Trimming removed 3 bases from V and 5 bases from J; junction bases left unmatched: 9. The CDR3 is 16 residues long. The CDR3 is CASSATRTGRNEKLFF. DNA for the CDR3: TGTGCCAGCAGCGCAACCAGGACAGGGCGAAATGAAAAACTGTTTTTT.

The chain carries TRBV2 and TRBJ1-2; 8 positions match TRBD1. The CDR3 contains 14 residues. Germline V gene lookup returns CDR1 SNHLY and CDR2 FYNNEI. V shed 2 bases, J shed 6 bases, and the junction held 5 bases outside the gene matches. CDR3 bases: TGTGCCAGCAGTGAAATGAAGACAGGGGATGGCTACACCTTC. This encodes CASSEMKTGDGYTF.

The chain couples TRBV29-1 to TRBJ2-1; the match to TRBD2 covers 9 bases. CDR3 size: 14 residues. Germline V gene data show CDR1 as SQVTM and CDR2 as ANQGSEA. Trimming at V came to 0 bases and at J to 9 bases, leaving 6 bases not matched to a gene. The CDR3, as DNA: TGCAGCGTTGAAGAAGAGCTAGCGGGACGTGAGCAGTTCTTC. Translation gives CSVEEELAGREQFF.

The chain couples TRBV27 to TRBJ1-2; 7 bases are a match to TRBD1. Germline V gives CDR1 MNHEY, CDR2 SMNVEV (reference sequence). This CDR3 is built from 13 residues. V trimming: 6 bases; J trimming: 6 bases; junction bases outside the gene matches: 7. The CDR3 coding sequence is TGTGCCAGCAGATCCGAGGGGGCCAATGGCTACACCTTC. Translating it yields CASRSEGANGYTF.

The rearrangement uses TRBV2 and TRBJ2-5, with TRBD1 as a possible D gene (5 bases). Deletions cut 11 bases from V and 7 bases from J, with 20 bases between. The CDR3 consists of 13 residues. Germline V gives CDR1 SNHLY, CDR2 FYNNEI. CDR3 in amino acids: CAEGDDLTPTQYF. CDR3 coding DNA: TGTGCCGAAGGGGATGACCTTACTCCGACCCAGTACTTC.